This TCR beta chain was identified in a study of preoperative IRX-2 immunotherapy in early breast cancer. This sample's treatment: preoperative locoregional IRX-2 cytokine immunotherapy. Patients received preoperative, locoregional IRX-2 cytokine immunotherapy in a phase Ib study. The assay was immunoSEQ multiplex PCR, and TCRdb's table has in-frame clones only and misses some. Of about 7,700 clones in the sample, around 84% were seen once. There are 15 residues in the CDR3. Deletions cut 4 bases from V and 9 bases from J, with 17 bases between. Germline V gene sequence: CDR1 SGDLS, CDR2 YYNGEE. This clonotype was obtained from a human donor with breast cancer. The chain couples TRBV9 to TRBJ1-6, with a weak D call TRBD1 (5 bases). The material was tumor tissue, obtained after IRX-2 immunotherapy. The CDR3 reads CASSSAGSGVSPLHF. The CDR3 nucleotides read TGTGCCAGCAGCTCAGCGGGGTCGGGGGTTTCACCCCTCCACTTT.